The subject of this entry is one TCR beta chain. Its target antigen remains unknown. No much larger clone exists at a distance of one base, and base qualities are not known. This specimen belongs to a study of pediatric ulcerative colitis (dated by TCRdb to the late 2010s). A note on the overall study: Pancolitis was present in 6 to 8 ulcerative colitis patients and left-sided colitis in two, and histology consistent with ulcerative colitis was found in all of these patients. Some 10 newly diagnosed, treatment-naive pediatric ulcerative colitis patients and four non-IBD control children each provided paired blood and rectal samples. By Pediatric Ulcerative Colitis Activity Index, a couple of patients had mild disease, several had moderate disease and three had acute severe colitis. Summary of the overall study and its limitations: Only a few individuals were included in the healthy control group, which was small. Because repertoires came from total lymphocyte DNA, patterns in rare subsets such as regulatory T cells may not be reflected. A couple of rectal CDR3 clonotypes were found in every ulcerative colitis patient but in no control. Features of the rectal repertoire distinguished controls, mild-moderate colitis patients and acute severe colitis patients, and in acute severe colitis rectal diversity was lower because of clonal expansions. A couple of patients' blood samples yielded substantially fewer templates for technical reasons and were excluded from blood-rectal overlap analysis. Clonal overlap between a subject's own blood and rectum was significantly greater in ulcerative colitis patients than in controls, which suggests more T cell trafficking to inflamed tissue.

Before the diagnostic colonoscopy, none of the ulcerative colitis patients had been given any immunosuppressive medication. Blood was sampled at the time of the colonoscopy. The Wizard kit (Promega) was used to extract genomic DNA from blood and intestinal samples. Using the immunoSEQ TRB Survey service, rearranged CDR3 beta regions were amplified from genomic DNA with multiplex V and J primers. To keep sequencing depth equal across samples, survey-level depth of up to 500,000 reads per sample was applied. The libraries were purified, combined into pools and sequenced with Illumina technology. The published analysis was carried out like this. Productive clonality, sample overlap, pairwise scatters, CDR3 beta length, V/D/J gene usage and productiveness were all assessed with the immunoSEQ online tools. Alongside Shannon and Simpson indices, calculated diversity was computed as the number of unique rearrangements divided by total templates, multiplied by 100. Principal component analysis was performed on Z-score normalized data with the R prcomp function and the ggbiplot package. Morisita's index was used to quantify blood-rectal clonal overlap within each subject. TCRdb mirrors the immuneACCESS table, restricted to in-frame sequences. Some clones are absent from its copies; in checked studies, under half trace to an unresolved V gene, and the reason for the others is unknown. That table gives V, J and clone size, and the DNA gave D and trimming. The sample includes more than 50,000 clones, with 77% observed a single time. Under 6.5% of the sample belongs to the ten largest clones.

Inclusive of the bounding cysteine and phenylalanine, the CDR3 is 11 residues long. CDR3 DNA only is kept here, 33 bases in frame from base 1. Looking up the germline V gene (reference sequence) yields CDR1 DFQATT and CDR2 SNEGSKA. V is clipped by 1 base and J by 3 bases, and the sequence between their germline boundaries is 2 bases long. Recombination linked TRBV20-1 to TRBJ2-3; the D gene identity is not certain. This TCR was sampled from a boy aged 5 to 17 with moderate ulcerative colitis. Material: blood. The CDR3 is CSARATDTQYF. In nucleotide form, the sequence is TGCAGTGCTAGAGCAACAGATACGCAGTATTTT.